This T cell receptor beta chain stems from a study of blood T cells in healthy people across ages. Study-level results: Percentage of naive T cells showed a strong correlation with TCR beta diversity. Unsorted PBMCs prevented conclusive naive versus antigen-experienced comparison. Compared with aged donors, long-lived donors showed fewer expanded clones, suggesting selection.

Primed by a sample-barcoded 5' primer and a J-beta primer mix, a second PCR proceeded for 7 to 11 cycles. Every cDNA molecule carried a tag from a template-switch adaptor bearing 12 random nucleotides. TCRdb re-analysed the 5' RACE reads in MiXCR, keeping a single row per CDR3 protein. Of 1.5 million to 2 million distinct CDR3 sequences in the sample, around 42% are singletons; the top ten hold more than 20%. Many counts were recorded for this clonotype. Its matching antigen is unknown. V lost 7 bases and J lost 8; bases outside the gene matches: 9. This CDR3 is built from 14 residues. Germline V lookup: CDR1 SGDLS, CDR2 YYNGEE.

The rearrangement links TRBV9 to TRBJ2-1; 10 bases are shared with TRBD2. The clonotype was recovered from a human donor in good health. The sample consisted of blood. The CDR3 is CASRGSGGLDEQFF. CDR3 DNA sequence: TGTGCCAGCCGGGGTAGCGGGGGGTTGGATGAGCAGTTCTTC.